This T cell receptor (beta chain) was observed in a study of a mutant IDH1 vaccine in newly diagnosed glioma. Concerning this clone itself: What it binds is not known. This sample also contains other DNA sequences that code for the same CDR3.

The method was immunoSEQ multiplex PCR; TCRdb's version includes in-frame clones alone and lacks a portion of them. The sample records roughly 54,000 clones, around four fifths being singletons. Time point specified: week 35, safety follow-up. Each dose of the vaccine consisted of 300 ug of mutant IDH1 20-mer peptide, with topical imiquimod. Source: PBMCs, taken from a glioma patient whose treatment included an IDH1 peptide vaccine. The sequence was obtained from a woman in her late teens or twenties with glioma.

CDR3 residues: CASSLGGYGYTF. CDR3 in DNA: TGTGCCAGCAGCTTGGGGGGGTATGGCTACACCTTC. The chain has TRBV5-5 and TRBJ1-2; possible D gene TRBD1, 5 bases. Trimming took off 0 bases at V and 5 bases at J, with 5 bases between the two ends. The CDR3 covers 12 residues. CDR1 is SGHKS, CDR2 YYEKEE, per germline (reference sequence).